Listed here are 14 T cell receptor beta chains from one sample, sequenced in a study of PD-1 blockade in classical Hodgkin lymphoma. Relapses following autologous stem cell transplantation were seen in all patients, with brentuximab vedotin exposure varying. Produced via immunoSEQ multiplex PCR; TCRdb's table is partial and in-frame only. The data show 40,000 or so clones, about 85% seen once. The material was peripheral blood mononuclear cells (PBMCs), obtained before the second cycle of nivolumab. The receptors come from a human donor with classical Hodgkin lymphoma.

The V gene is TRBV27, the J gene TRBJ2-6; no clear D. V dropped 6 bases and J dropped 0 bases, with 0 bases sitting between them. This CDR3 comprises 12 residues. Per the germline V gene, CDR1 is MNHEY and CDR2 is SMNVEV (reference sequence). The CDR3 protein is CASSSGANVLTF. DNA of the CDR3: TGTGCCAGCAGCTCTGGGGCCAACGTCCTGACTTTC.

The V gene is TRBV23-1, the J gene TRBJ2-5; D remains ambiguous. TRBV23-1 falls under the ORF class, with uncertain function. Trimming removed 10 bases from V and 2 bases from J, with 17 bases in between. The CDR3 sequence is 14 residues long. CDR3: CAIHSSAIQETQYF. CDR3 in DNA: TGCGCCATCCACTCGAGCGCCATTCAAGAGACCCAGTACTTC.

The chain couples TRBV9 to TRBJ2-5; possibly TRBD2 for D (6 bases). V was clipped by 0 bases and J by 2 bases, with 14 bases between them. The CDR3 runs to 16 residues. Germline-derived CDR1 and CDR2 are SGDLS and YYNGEE. Here the CDR3 reads CASSVDAGNPQETQYF. Written as DNA, the CDR3 is TGTGCCAGCAGCGTAGACGCGGGAAACCCTCAAGAGACCCAGTACTTC.

The CDR3 region has the DNA TGTGCCAGCAGCGCGGGGTGGACAGATACGCAGTATTTT. It translates to CASSAGWTDTQYF. The chain carries TRBV9 and TRBJ2-3; tentative D call: TRBD2 (5 bases). Trimming cost V 3 bases and J 3 bases, with 8 bases left between them. The CDR3 contains 13 residues. Germline CDR1 is SGDLS and CDR2 is YYNGEE.

This clone was counted between two and nine times. A junction end diverges from the germline sequence, so it may reflect a read error. The chain recombines TRBV6-6 with TRBJ2-7; D is possibly TRBD2 (7 bases). CDR3 size: 11 residues. Germline assignment: CDR1 MNHNY and CDR2 SVGAGI (reference sequence). The CDR3 is CASREGGAPIF. DNA for the CDR3: TGTGCCAGCAGAGAAGGGGGGGCACCCATTTTC.

The chain combines TRBV25-1 with TRBJ2-1; 8 bases agree with TRBD2. This CDR3 has 14 amino acids. With 5 bases clipped from V and 4 bases from J, the junction kept 4 bases outside the gene matches. CDR1 MGHDK and CDR2 SYGVNS come from the germline V gene. DNA for the CDR3: TGTGCCAGCAGTCTAAGCGGGGGATACAATGAGCAGTTCTTC. This translates into CASSLSGGYNEQFF.

The rearrangement joins TRBV6-1 to TRBJ1-2; 8 bases line up with TRBD1. Germline V gene data show CDR1 as MNHNS and CDR2 as SASEGT. After removal of 1 base from V and 4 bases from J, the junction contained 2 bases not matched to a gene. The CDR3 contains 14 residues. CDR3 DNA: TGTGCCAGCAGTGAAGGACAGGGGATCTATGGCTACACCTTC. Translating it yields CASSEGQGIYGYTF.

V gene TRBV6-6 combines with J gene TRBJ2-7; either TRBD1 or TRBD2 may fit D (5 bases each). The V end was cut by 2 bases, the J end by 3 bases, with 14 bases between. This CDR3 has 15 residues. Germline lookup yields CDR1 MNHNY and CDR2 SVGAGI (reference sequence). The CDR3 DNA follows: TGTGCCAGCAGTTACGTGGGGGTGTTATTCTACGAGCAGTACTTC. Translated: CASSYVGVLFYEQYF.

The CDR3 coding sequence is TGCAGCGTTGAAATACAGGGAGGGAATCAGCCCCAGCATTTT. The encoded protein is CSVEIQGGNQPQHF. The chain employs TRBV29-1 and TRBJ1-5; weak D call: TRBD1 (6 bases). Trimming stripped 2 bases from V and 4 bases from J, with 12 bases between. The CDR3 is made up of 14 amino acids. Germline CDR1 SQVTM, CDR2 ANQGSEA.

The chain uses TRBV25-1 and TRBJ2-7; D might be TRBD1 (6 bases). The CDR3 has 13 residues. V was clipped by 9 bases and J by 2 bases, with 14 bases between them. Per the germline V gene, CDR1 is MGHDK and CDR2 is SYGVNS. For the CDR3, the DNA is TGTGCCAGTCGACAGGCCGCCACCTACGAGCAGTACTTC. Its protein product is CASRQAATYEQYF.

This rearrangement joins TRBV7-2 to TRBJ1-6; unclear D gene. The CDR3 totals 11 residues. V lost 1 base, J lost 14 bases, and 6 bases lay in between. CDR1 is SGHTA and CDR2 is FQGNSA in the germline V gene. The CDR3 coding sequence is TGTGCCAGCAGCTTAGATGTTTCCCTCCACTTT. This encodes CASSLDVSLHF.

The chain combines TRBV27 with TRBJ2-1; TRBD2 aligns across 11 bases. Germline CDR1 is MNHEY and CDR2 is SMNVEV (reference sequence). V was clipped by 8 bases and J by 5 bases; unmatched bases: 5. This CDR3 has 14 amino acids. CDR3 nucleotide sequence: TGTGCCAGCTTAGCGGGAGGGAAAGACAATGAGCAGTTCTTC. Translated: CASLAGGKDNEQFF.

The rearrangement joins TRBV28 to TRBJ2-5; 7 nucleotides agree with TRBD1. V lost 1 base, J lost 2 bases, and 4 bases stayed unmatched. Looked up from germline, CDR1 is MDHEN and CDR2 is SYDVKM. The CDR3 is 15 amino acids. As DNA, the CDR3 is TGTGCCAGCAGTTTATCTGGACAGGCTCAAGAGACCCAGTACTTC. Translated: CASSLSGQAQETQYF.

This clone was seen once. CDR3: CASSIGQGRNTEAFF. The CDR3 DNA follows: TGTGCCAGCTCAATCGGACAGGGACGGAACACTGAAGCTTTCTTT. The chain links TRBV18 to TRBJ1-1; TRBD1 aligns across 8 bases. The CDR3 has 15 residues. The V gene end was trimmed by 5 bases and the J gene end by 1 base; junction bases not matched to a gene: 6. Per the germline V gene, CDR1 is KGHSH and CDR2 is LQKENI.